The 17 T cell receptor beta chains presented below share a single source sample, sequenced in a study of tissue T cells after allogeneic stem cell transplantation. Only in-frame clones appear in the TCRdb table, and some are missing; sequencing was by immunoSEQ multiplex PCR. There are 48,000 or so clones in the sample; approximately 73% occur only once, and about 0.71% lies in the top ten. Specimen: sorted cells pooled from one or two spleens. Every receptor here comes from a pool of C57BL/6 mice in good health.

A note on this clone: Gene names refer to mouse genes. The read terminates 1 residue ahead of where the CDR3 ends, so the germline J gene completes it. The chain carries TRBV5 and TRBJ2-7, with 10 bases lining up with TRBD2. This CDR3 contains 15 residues. Germline V gene lookup returns CDR1 LGHNA and CDR2 YNLKQL (reference sequence). J was trimmed by 3 bases and V by 1 base; bases with no gene match: 3. The CDR3 region is CASSQARDWGYEQYF. The part of the CDR3 DNA that was read is TGTGCCAGCAGCCAAGCCCGGGACTGGGGCTATGAACAGTAC.

This clone has only one observation. Germline and genes here are mouse. The CDR3 loop reads CASSQGGVTQYF. The DNA read from the CDR3 is TGTGCCAGCAGCCAAGGGGGGGTCACCCAGTAC. The V call is TRBV5, the J call TRBJ2-5; D possibly corresponds to TRBD2 (6 bases). The read finishes 1 residue shy of the CDR3 end, and the germline J gene is used to complete it. Germline CDR1 LGHNA, CDR2 YNLKQL (reference sequence). Between the trimmed V and J ends, which lost 1 base and 8 bases, there was a span of 7 bases. CDR3 length: 12 residues.

In regard to this clone: Mouse germline and gene names are used. The observed sequence ends 1 residue before the CDR3 terminus, with the missing tail filled in from the germline J gene. J is TRBJ2-1 and V is TRBV13-2; 10 nucleotides line up with TRBD2. After removal of 4 bases from V and 7 bases from J, the junction contained 5 bases not matched to a gene. There are 14 residues in the CDR3. The germline V gene has CDR1 NNHNN and CDR2 SYGAGS (reference sequence). CDR3 DNA, as far as it was read: TGTGCCAGCGGTCGGACTGGGGGTGGGGCTGAGCAGTTC. Amino acids: CASGRTGGGAEQF. The whole CDR3 region reads CASGRTGGGAEQFF.

This clone was found a few times. The genes and germline here are from mouse. The sequenced fragment ends 1 residue before the CDR3 boundary, so the rest is inferred from the germline J gene. The rearrangement uses TRBV17 and TRBJ2-7; D possibly corresponds to TRBD2 (7 bases). The CDR3 extends over 13 amino acids. CDR1 is MNHDT, CDR2 YYDKIL, per germline. V was clipped by 2 bases and J by 4 bases, with 9 bases between them. Partial CDR3 DNA: TGTGCTAGCAGTAGAAGGGGGGGGTATGAACAGTAC. It yields the protein CASSRRGGYEQY. The whole CDR3 sequence reads CASSRRGGYEQYF.

Concerning this clone: All gene names here are mouse names. The read terminates 1 residue ahead of where the CDR3 ends, so the germline J gene completes it. This chain links TRBV3 with TRBJ2-7; TRBD2 matches 11 bases. This CDR3 contains 14 residues. The germline V gene encodes CDR1 SNHLY and CDR2 FYNGKV (reference sequence). The V segment lost 5 bases and the J segment 4 bases; nucleotides outside the gene matches: 4. The CDR3 is CASSHRDWGYEQYF. CDR3 DNA, as far as it was read: TGTGCCAGCAGCCACCGGGACTGGGGGTATGAACAGTAC.

Regarding this clone: Gene names follow the mouse nomenclature. The read comes to an end 1 residue before the CDR3 does, leaving the germline J gene to fill in the end. This chain uses TRBV15 with TRBJ1-1, with no clear D. Germline V gene lookup returns CDR1 SGHND and CDR2 FRSKSL. V gave up 2 bases and J gave up 0 bases, with 7 bases separating them. There are 14 residues in the CDR3. This chain's CDR3 is CASSLNSANTEVFF. The CDR3 DNA, read in part, is TGTGCCAGCAGTTTAAACAGTGCAAACACAGAAGTCTTC.

There are a few counts of this clone. The listed genes are named as in mouse. Sequencing ends 1 residue short of the CDR3 end; the germline J gene provides the rest. The V call is TRBV2, the J call TRBJ2-3; TRBD2 aligns across 7 bases. The CDR3 has 14 residues. Germline CDR1 LGHNA, CDR2 YSYQKL. After removal of 2 bases from V and 1 base from J, the junction contained 0 bases not matched to a gene. Incomplete CDR3 DNA: TGTGCCAGCAGCCAAACTGGGGGTGCAGAAACGCTGTAT. Translating gives CASSQTGGAETLY. The CDR3 as a whole reads CASSQTGGAETLYF.

As for this clone: Gene names and germline match the mouse. The read ends 1 residue early relative to the CDR3; the germline J gene fills the gap. V usage is TRBV13-2 and J usage is TRBJ1-4; possibly TRBD1 for D (6 bases). The CDR3 is made up of 14 amino acids. Trimming pared 6 bases from V and 0 bases from J, leaving 9 bases between. Germline V lookup: CDR1 NNHNN, CDR2 SYGAGS (reference sequence). The CDR3 sequence is CASARDISNERLFF. Incomplete CDR3 DNA: TGTGCCAGCGCCCGGGACATTTCCAACGAAAGATTATTT.

Note on this clone: The gene symbols are mouse symbols. The read terminates 1 residue before the CDR3 end, so the remaining end is supplied by the germline J gene. The chain has TRBV19 and TRBJ1-4, with 9 bases identical to TRBD1. Germline CDR1 is FNHDT and CDR2 is SITEND (reference sequence). The CDR3 runs to 18 residues. V trimming: 4 bases; J trimming: 0 bases; junction bases outside the gene matches: 10. CDR3 in amino acids: CASSAPGTGRFSNERLFF. The part of the CDR3 DNA that was read is TGTGCCAGCAGTGCTCCCGGGACAGGGAGATTTTCCAACGAAAGATTATTT.

Concerning this clone itself: Each gene name is a mouse one. The CDR3 end lies 1 residue beyond the end of the read and is filled in from the germline J gene. This rearrangement joins TRBV13-3 to TRBJ1-3; 7 positions match TRBD1. This CDR3 has 15 residues. Looked up from germline, CDR1 is NNHDY and CDR2 is SYVADS. J was trimmed by 0 bases and V by 0 bases; bases with no gene match: 0. CDR3 DNA, as far as it was read: TGTGCCAGCAGTGATGCAGGGGGTTCTGGAAATACGCTCTAT. Amino acids: CASSDAGGSGNTLY. The whole CDR3 sequence reads CASSDAGGSGNTLYF. The variable domain in full, with the rest retrieved from reference TRBV13-3 and TRBJ1-3, is EAAVTQSPRSKVAVTGGKVTLSCHQTNNHDYMYWYRQDTGHGLRLIHYSYVADSTEKGDIPDGYKASRPSQENFSLILELASLSQTAVYFCASSDAGGSGNTLYFGEGSRLIVV.

In regard to this clone: Genes and germline are mouse. The CDR3 is cut off 1 residue early in the read; its end comes from the germline J gene. The chain carries TRBV5 and TRBJ2-3; no definite D call. This CDR3 has 12 amino acids. The germline CDR1 and CDR2 sequences are LGHNA and YNLKQL (reference sequence). Trimming shortened V by 0 bases and J by 3 bases, and 1 base separated the two germline ends. Partial CDR3 DNA: TGTGCCAGCAGCCAAGAAGCAGAAACGCTGTAT. It is translated as CASSQEAETLY. The entire CDR3 sequence reads CASSQEAETLYF.

This clone was seen a few times. The listed genes are named as in mouse. Read coverage stops 1 residue before the CDR3 terminus; the germline J gene supplies the remainder. This chain uses TRBV4 with TRBJ2-7; D remains ambiguous. Per germline, CDR1 LGHDT and CDR2 YNNKQL (reference sequence). The germline V and J ends were trimmed by 5 bases and 4 bases, with 9 bases remaining between them. The CDR3 is made up of 12 amino acids. The CDR3 spells CASSHLTYEQYF. CDR3 bases read: TGTGCCAGCAGCCATCTGACTTATGAACAGTAC.

Notes on this clone: Here the gene names and germline are mouse. The sequence runs out 1 residue before the end of the CDR3; the remainder is reconstructed from the germline J gene. This chain joins TRBV19 and TRBJ2-5; 11 nucleotides match TRBD2. CDR1 is FNHDT, CDR2 SITEND, per germline (reference sequence). The J segment lost 5 bases and the V segment lost 5 bases, leaving 1 base of the junction unmatched. The CDR3 contains 13 residues. The part of the CDR3 DNA that was read is TGTGCCAGCAGACTGGGGGGGCGAGACACCCAGTAC. This sequence encodes CASRLGGRDTQY. The whole CDR3 region reads CASRLGGRDTQYF.

Comment on this clone: The listed genes are named as in mouse. The read falls 1 residue short of the CDR3 end, and the missing part is taken from the germline J gene. The chain links TRBV13-3 to TRBJ1-1; D unresolved. Germline CDR1 and CDR2: NNHDY and SYVADS. This CDR3 region has 14 residues. Trimming left V 1 base short and J 0 bases short, with 7 bases between. Here the CDR3 reads CASSDRHANTEVFF. The sequenced part of the CDR3 DNA is TGTGCCAGCAGTGATCGCCATGCAAACACAGAAGTCTTC.

This clone has only a few counts. Mouse gene names apply. Incomplete CDR3 DNA: TGTGGTGCTACGGGACTGGGGGTCTATGAACAGTAC. Protein: CGATGLGVYEQY. The CDR3 in its entirety is CGATGLGVYEQYF. The chain combines TRBV20 with TRBJ2-7, with 11 bases that match TRBD2. The observed sequence ends 1 residue before the CDR3 terminus, with the missing tail filled in from the germline J gene. With 4 bases clipped from V and 3 bases from J, the junction kept 2 bases outside the gene matches. The CDR3 totals 13 residues. The germline gives CDR1 GFQATS, CDR2 STVNSAI.

For this clone: Gene names are the mouse ones. The DNA ends 1 residue before the CDR3 does, and the rest of the CDR3 is filled in from the germline J gene. The chain employs TRBV3 and TRBJ2-2; a possible D gene is TRBD1 (5 bases). The CDR3 covers 13 residues. Germline V gives CDR1 SNHLY, CDR2 FYNGKV (reference sequence). Trimming shortened V by 5 bases and J by 3 bases, and 7 bases separated the two germline ends. CDR3 DNA, as far as it was read: TGTGCCAGCAGCCTCAGGGACACCGGGCAGCTCTAC. This sequence encodes CASSLRDTGQLY. From start to end, the CDR3 is CASSLRDTGQLYF.

As concerns this clone: Gene names denote mouse genes. The read ends 1 residue before the CDR3 terminus; that terminus is restored from the germline J gene. The V and J genes are TRBV3 and TRBJ2-2; D is possibly TRBD2 (6 bases). This CDR3 spans 14 amino acids. Looked up from germline, CDR1 is SNHLY and CDR2 is FYNGKV (reference sequence). V lost 6 bases and J 6 bases, leaving 14 bases between the germline ends. CDR3 amino acids: CASSPRGVAGQLYF. CDR3 bases read: TGTGCCAGCAGTCCTCGGGGGGTCGCCGGGCAGCTCTAC.